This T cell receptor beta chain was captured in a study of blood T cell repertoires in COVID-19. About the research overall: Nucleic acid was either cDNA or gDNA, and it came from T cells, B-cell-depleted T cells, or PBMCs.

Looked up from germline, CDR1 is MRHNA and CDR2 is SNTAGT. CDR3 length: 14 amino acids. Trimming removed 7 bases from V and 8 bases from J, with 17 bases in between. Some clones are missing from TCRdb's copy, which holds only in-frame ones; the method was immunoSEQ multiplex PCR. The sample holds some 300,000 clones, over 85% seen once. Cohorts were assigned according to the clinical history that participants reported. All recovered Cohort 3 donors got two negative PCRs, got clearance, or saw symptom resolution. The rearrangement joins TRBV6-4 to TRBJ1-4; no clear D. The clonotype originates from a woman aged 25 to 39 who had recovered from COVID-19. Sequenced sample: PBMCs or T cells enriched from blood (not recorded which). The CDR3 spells CASINPGSEEKLFF. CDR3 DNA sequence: TGTGCCAGCATCAACCCCGGGAGCGAGGAAAAACTGTTTTTT.